The 30 T cell receptor beta chains listed next were all sequenced from one sample in a study of blood T cells in healthy people across ages. For the second PCR, which ran for roughly 6 to 12 cycles, a sample-barcoded 5' primer and a J-beta primer mix were used. MiXCR, run by TCRdb on the 5' RACE reads, gives a single entry per CDR3 protein. This table has roughly 900,000 distinct CDR3 sequences, 25% to 35% appearing once. Sequencing was performed on blood. These receptors all stem from a woman aged 80 or older in good health.

Written as DNA, the CDR3 is TGTGCCAGCAGCCGGGGAGATCTGGGAGGCACTGAAGCTTTCTTT. Translation: CASSRGDLGGTEAFF. The chain combines TRBV6-2 or TRBV6-3 with TRBJ1-1; no reliable D call. This CDR3 is built from 15 residues. CDR1 MNHEY and CDR2 SVGEGT come from the germline V gene. The V and J ends lost 6 bases and 4 bases respectively, with 18 bases between them.

This chain connects TRBV6-2 or TRBV6-3 to TRBJ2-3, with D maybe TRBD2 (5 bases). The CDR3 spans 15 residues. The V and J ends lost 6 bases and 5 bases respectively, with 18 bases between them. CDR1 and CDR2 (germline): MNHEY, SVGEGT. The CDR3 region has the DNA TGTGCCAGCAGAAATAGAGGGTCAGGCAGAGATACGCAGTATTTT. Translated: CASRNRGSGRDTQYF.

This clonotype was observed a few times. The chain couples TRBV14 to TRBJ2-5, with D unclear. There are 15 residues in the CDR3. Germline V gives CDR1 SGHDN, CDR2 FVKESK. V shed 0 bases and J shed 2 bases, with 10 bases lying between them. The CDR3 nucleotides read TGTGCCAGCAGCCAAGAGCTGGGCAGACAAGAGACCCAGTACTTC. Translating it yields CASSQELGRQETQYF. Combining the CDR3 with reference TRBV14 and TRBJ2-5 gives the whole variable domain EAGVTQFPSHSVIEKGQTVTLRCDPISGHDNLYWYRRVMGKEIKFLLHFVKESKQDESGMPNNRFLAERTGGTYSTLKVQPAELEDSGVYFCASSQELGRQETQYFGPGTRLLVL.

This clonotype has a count of ten or more. This chain connects TRBV7-9 to TRBJ2-7, with D maybe TRBD1 (7 bases). This CDR3 is built from 14 residues. Germline V lookup: CDR1 SEHNR, CDR2 FQNEAQ (reference sequence). Trimming shortened V by 4 bases and J by 5 bases, and 15 bases separated the two germline ends. CDR3 region: CASSYRGGWDEQYF. As DNA, the CDR3 is TGTGCCAGCAGCTACAGGGGAGGTTGGGACGAGCAGTACTTC.

This clonotype appeared many times. The chain has TRBV6-5 and TRBJ1-5; 8 bases are shared with TRBD1. This CDR3 region has 14 residues. CDR1 and CDR2 (germline): MNHEY, SVGAGI. The ends lost 7 bases at V and 11 bases at J; junction bases unmatched: 13. CDR3 bases: TGTGCCAGCAAATCTAGGTCGGGGACAGGAACCCAGCATTTT. Translated, it gives CASKSRSGTGTQHF.

Concerning this clonotype: The junction shows a germline mismatch at one end, possibly a read error. This chain uses TRBV6-2 or TRBV6-3 with TRBJ1-5, with D uncertain. The CDR3 totals 14 residues. Germline values: CDR1 MNHEY, CDR2 SVGEGT. The CDR3 loop is CAGRYSMRNQPQHF. CDR3 bases: TGTGCCGGCAGGTACTCGATGAGGAATCAGCCCCAGCATTTT.

There are many counts of this clonotype. V usage is TRBV28 and J usage is TRBJ1-1; no reliable D call. Trimming removed 2 bases at V and 6 bases at J, with 4 bases between. Germline V gene sequence: CDR1 MDHEN, CDR2 SYDVKM. This CDR3 has 11 amino acids. CDR3 amino acids: CASSLRAEAFF. DNA for the CDR3: TGTGCCAGCAGTTTAAGGGCTGAAGCTTTCTTT.

On this clonotype itself: A read error is possible here, since a much larger clone lies one base away. V and J are TRBV27 and TRBJ1-2, with 7 bases fitting TRBD1. The CDR3 is made up of 14 amino acids. CDR1 and CDR2 from the germline V gene are MNHEY and SMNVEV (reference sequence). Unmatched junction bases numbered 11, after V lost 9 bases and J lost 4 bases. The CDR3 coding sequence is TGTGCCAGTCGATTTCAGGGGGTTGGCTATGGCTACACCTTC. Translating it yields CASRFQGVGYGYTF.

This rearrangement joins TRBV20-1 to TRBJ1-1; a weak D match, TRBD1 (6 bases). This CDR3 comprises 16 residues. Between the trimmed V and J ends, which lost 4 bases and 4 bases, there was a span of 22 bases. Germline loops: CDR1 DFQATT, CDR2 SNEGSKA (reference sequence). The CDR3 sequence is CSATTKKNREGTEAFF. The CDR3 coding sequence is TGCAGTGCTACAACAAAGAAAAACAGGGAGGGCACTGAAGCTTTCTTT.

A word on this clonotype: This may arise from a read error, as a much more abundant clone is one base away. The chain links TRBV14 to TRBJ2-5; D is unclear. The assigned J gene may be wrong: the sequence end matches TRBJ2-7 better. From germline, CDR1 is SGHDN and CDR2 FVKESK. This CDR3 comprises 14 residues. Written as DNA, the CDR3 is TGTGCCGGCAGCCAAGATTGGGGAACCTACGAGCAGTACTTC. It codes for CAGSQDWGTYEQYF.

Concerning this clonotype: Possible read error: a much larger clone is one base away. V gene TRBV9 combines with J gene TRBJ2-3; D gene uncertain. Per germline, CDR1 SGDLS and CDR2 YYNGEE. V was shortened by 3 bases and J by 2 bases, with 13 bases between the two germline ends. The CDR3 loop spans 15 amino acids. CDR3 in DNA: TGTGCCAGCAGCGGAGCTCCCGGGTCCACAGATACGCAGTATTTT. Its translation is CASSGAPGSTDTQYF.

This clonotype was counted between two and nine times. Being one base from a much bigger clone, this may be a read error. This sequence joins TRBV6-6 and TRBJ2-5; D tentatively reads TRBD1 or TRBD2 (6 bases each). The CDR3 extends over 14 amino acids. The V gene's germline CDR1 is MNHNY and CDR2 SVGAGI (reference sequence). V shed 0 bases and J shed 11 bases, with 16 bases lying between them. CDR3 DNA: TGTGCCAGCAGTTACTCAGGGGGGTGGGGTGAGCAGTACTTC. It is translated as CASSYSGGWGEQYF.

About this clonotype: It may be a read error: a sequence one base away is much more abundant. This CDR3 fails to terminate in the conserved phenylalanine or tryptophan, so it likely reflects a read error. J is TRBJ2-3 and V is TRBV10-1, with 7 bases that match TRBD1. This CDR3 contains 14 residues. From germline, CDR1 is WNHNN and CDR2 SYGVQD (reference sequence). The J segment lost 1 base and the V segment lost 4 bases, leaving 2 bases of the junction unmatched. This CDR3 reads CASSVGTGTDTQYL. In DNA, the CDR3 is TGCGCCAGCAGTGTGGGGACAGGCACAGATACGCAGTATTTG.

This clonotype turned up a few times. V and J are TRBV24-1 and TRBJ2-3; D not certain. V was cut by 4 bases and J by 2 bases, with 12 bases left in between. The germline V gene encodes CDR1 KGHDR and CDR2 SFDVKD. The CDR3 contains 15 residues. The CDR3 DNA reads TGTGCCACCAGTGACCCGGGCTACTCCACAGATACGCAGTATTTT. It specifies CATSDPGYSTDTQYF.

The rearrangement links TRBV6-2 or TRBV6-3 to TRBJ2-1, with a possible D match to TRBD2 (5 bases). Trimming cost V 6 bases and J 10 bases, with 19 bases left between them. This CDR3 has 14 amino acids. Germline V gives CDR1 MNHEY, CDR2 SVGEGT. CDR3 sequence reads: CASRYGRGIREQFF. CDR3 coding DNA: TGTGCCAGCAGGTACGGTCGGGGAATTCGAGAGCAGTTCTTC.

The chain couples TRBV20-1 to TRBJ2-7; D perhaps matches TRBD1 (6 bases). Germline V gene data show CDR1 as DFQATT and CDR2 as SNEGSKA (reference sequence). Trimming cost V 6 bases and J 7 bases, with 22 bases left between them. The CDR3 is 14 residues long. CDR3 bases: TGCAGTGCCAGGACAGCTTTTACCTACAATGAGCAGTACTTC. The encoded protein is CSARTAFTYNEQYF.

This sequence joins TRBV20-1 and TRBJ2-2; 7 nucleotides agree with TRBD1. The CDR3 sequence is 17 residues long. Germline V lookup: CDR1 DFQATT, CDR2 SNEGSKA (reference sequence). The trim removed 0 bases at V and 5 bases at J, leaving 12 bases unmatched. The CDR3, as DNA: TGCAGTGCTAGAGATCAAGCCGTAGGGGGCGGGACCGGGGAGCTGTTTTTT. This gives the protein CSARDQAVGGGTGELFF.

To note about this clonotype: A read error may be the cause here, since a much bigger clone is one base away. The chain recombines TRBV5-1 with TRBJ2-7; TRBD1 or TRBD2 may be the D gene (6 bases each). CDR1 is SGHRS, CDR2 YFSETQ, per germline. The CDR3 spans 16 residues. CDR3 DNA: TGCGTCAGCAGCTTGGCCGGGGGCTATTCCTCCTACGAGCAGTACTTC. It codes for CVSSLAGGYSSYEQYF.

This chain connects TRBV21-1 to TRBJ1-5; no DNA check was done on the table's D call, TRBD1. TRBV21-1 is annotated as a pseudogene. There are 17 residues in the CDR3. The CDR3 region is CASSKGRVRVSNQPQHF. As DNA, the CDR3 is TGTGCCAGCAGCAAAGGCAGAGTCAGGGTAAGCAATCAGCCCCAGCATTTT.

This clonotype was detected a few times. Its ends do not fully match the called genes, so a read error is possible. The chain is built from TRBV7-2 and TRBJ2-2, with 9 bases lining up with TRBD1. CDR1 is SGHTA and CDR2 is FQGNSA in the germline V gene. The CDR3 runs to 15 residues. The CDR3 spells CASSLGGQGSGERFF. The CDR3 DNA reads TGTGCCAGCAGCTTAGGGGGACAGGGTTCCGGGGAGCGGTTTTTT. Drawing the rest from reference TRBV7-2 and TRBJ2-2, the complete variable domain is GAGVSQSPSNKVTEKGKDVELRCDPISGHTALYWYRQSLGQGLEFLIYFQGNSAPDKSGLPSDRFSAERTGGSVSTLTIQRTQQEDSAVYLCASSLGGQGSGERFFGEGSRLTVL.

The gene calls are TRBV6-2 or TRBV6-3 and TRBJ1-1; D not resolved. Looked up from germline, CDR1 is MNHEY and CDR2 is SVGEGT. The CDR3 spans 13 residues. Between the trimmed V and J ends, which lost 0 bases and 12 bases, there was a span of 14 bases. As DNA, the CDR3 is TGTGCCAGCAGTTACTCGTCGAGGGAGACAACTTTCTTT. It is translated as CASSYSSRETTFF.

This clonotype was picked up many times. The chain recombines TRBV20-1 with TRBJ2-6; 10 nucleotides agree with TRBD1. The CDR3 totals 15 residues. V was clipped by 4 bases and J by 4 bases; unmatched bases: 4. Germline-derived CDR1 and CDR2 are DFQATT and SNEGSKA (reference sequence). The CDR3 region is CSAIDRGRGANVLTF. CDR3 sequence (DNA): TGCAGTGCTATTGACAGGGGGCGAGGGGCCAACGTCCTGACTTTC.

This sequence joins TRBV28 and TRBJ2-5; unclear D gene. The CDR3 totals 14 residues. Trimming removed 2 bases from V and 5 bases from J, with 12 bases in between. From germline, CDR1 is MDHEN and CDR2 SYDVKM. CDR3 region: CASSLESQEETQYF. The CDR3 DNA reads as TGTGCCAGCAGTTTAGAGTCCCAGGAGGAGACCCAGTACTTC.

The V call is TRBV6-2 or TRBV6-3, the J call TRBJ1-5, with D unclear. Trimming pared 7 bases from V and 3 bases from J, leaving 19 bases between. The CDR3 totals 16 residues. The germline V gene has CDR1 MNHEY and CDR2 SVGEGT. This CDR3 is CASKGLGYVVNQPQHF. CDR3 DNA sequence: TGTGCCAGCAAAGGACTGGGTTATGTGGTCAATCAGCCCCAGCATTTT.

This clonotype was counted many times. The CDR3 DNA is TGTGCCAGCAGTTACTCTCGCGGGGGGGCCGGGGAGACCCAGTACTTC. This encodes CASSYSRGGAGETQYF. This sequence joins TRBV6-5 and TRBJ2-5, with TRBD2 identical over 9 bases. This CDR3 spans 16 amino acids. Per the germline V gene, CDR1 is MNHEY and CDR2 is SVGAGI. Germline trimming cut 0 bases from V and 5 bases from J; bases unmatched to any gene: 7.

This clonotype was counted only a few times. The chain links TRBV5-1 to TRBJ1-5; 9 bases match TRBD1. The CDR3 loop spans 14 amino acids. V dropped 2 bases and J dropped 6; count of bases not matched to a gene: 3. Germline loops: CDR1 SGHRS, CDR2 YFSETQ. CDR3 DNA sequence: TGCGCCAGCAGCTTAGACAGGGGGAGTCAGCCCCAGCATTTT. Its translation: CASSLDRGSQPQHF. Based on the CDR3 plus reference TRBV5-1 and TRBJ1-5, the full variable domain is KAGVTQTPRYLIKTRGQQVTLSCSPISGHRSVSWYQQTPGQGLQFLFEYFSETQRNKGNFPGRFSGRQFSNSRSEMNVSTLELGDSALYLCASSLDRGSQPQHFGDGTRLSIL.

The table lists this clonotype with many counts. The V call is TRBV12-3 or TRBV12-4, the J call TRBJ1-2; D is unresolved. V was clipped by 7 bases and J by 2 bases, with 14 bases between them. The CDR3 contains 14 residues. CDR3 bases: TGTGCCAGCACCAGGTCATACAGAAACTATGGCTACACCTTC. Translating it yields CASTRSYRNYGYTF.

The chain joins TRBV12-3 or TRBV12-4 to TRBJ2-6, with TRBD1 matching 8 bases. The V and J ends lost 3 bases and 0 bases, in that order; junction bases with no gene match: 7. The CDR3 totals 18 residues. The CDR3 DNA follows: TGTGCCAGCAGTTTGCGGCGACAGGGGTACTCTGGGGCCAACGTCCTGACTTTC. This encodes CASSLRRQGYSGANVLTF.

The rearrangement joins TRBV5-1 to TRBJ2-1; tentatively, D is TRBD1 or TRBD2 (5 bases each). CDR3 length: 12 residues. V lost 4 bases, J lost 7 bases, and 9 bases lay in between. Germline V CDR1 and CDR2: SGHRS, YFSETQ. The chain's CDR3 is CASSGGVNEQFF. In DNA form, the CDR3 reads TGCGCCAGCAGCGGGGGTGTGAATGAGCAGTTCTTC.

This clonotype appeared once. This rearrangement joins TRBV6-1 to TRBJ1-6; a possible D gene is TRBD1 (6 bases). V was pared by 6 bases and J by 9 bases, with 15 bases between. The CDR3 is 14 residues long. In germline, CDR1 is MNHNS, CDR2 SASEGT. The CDR3 DNA follows: TGTGCCAGCAGAGTACAGGGAGAGACTTCACCCCTCCACTTT. The encoded protein is CASRVQGETSPLHF.